The clone carrying this TCR beta chain was recorded many times. The antigen is unknown. The sample originates from a study of blood T cells in healthy people across ages. At the level of the study: About one barcoded TCR beta cDNA was captured per two T cells.

Alongside a J-beta primer mix, a sample-barcoded 5' primer served in a second PCR lasting about 7 to 12 cycles. TCRdb called the 5' RACE reads again in MiXCR, with one record for every CDR3 protein. The sample contains about 1.5 million distinct CDR3 sequences, roughly 43% of which appear only once. V lost 2 bases and J 3 bases, leaving 3 bases between the germline ends. Germline CDR1 and CDR2: SGHDT and YYEEEE. The CDR3 consists of 11 residues. At least 6.5 million PBMCs were isolated per sample. Overall study results and limits: Estimates based on one million T cells were treated as lower bounds.

This sequence originates from a woman aged 18-29 years in good health. The V gene is TRBV5-6, the J gene TRBJ2-7, with no clear D. The sample consisted of blood. The CDR3: CASSLFYEQYF. DNA for the CDR3: TGTGCCAGCAGCTTATTCTACGAGCAGTACTTC.